This record covers a single T cell receptor (beta chain). Its antigen remains unidentified. The V and J ends lost 2 bases and 5 bases respectively, with 10 bases between them. CDR3 length equals 15 residues. From germline, CDR1 is MNHNY and CDR2 SVGAGI (reference sequence). Each donor was a healthy Caucasian individual from Russia, aged about 6 to 95. A second PCR of 7 to 11 cycles used a sample-barcoded 5' primer and a J-beta primer mix. Researchers report that a template-switch adaptor with 12 random nucleotides tagged each cDNA molecule. MiXCR was run by TCRdb on the 5' RACE reads, yielding one entry per CDR3 protein. This table holds about 900,000 distinct CDR3 sequences, around 49% found once. This sample was taken from a study of blood T cells in healthy people across ages. Study-wide points: The CMV status of each donor remained undetermined, and this could have confounded shifts in expanded clonotypes.

The TCR originated in a man aged 30 to 45 in good health. The chain couples TRBV6-6 to TRBJ1-6; tentative D call: TRBD1 (5 bases). Sequences were obtained from blood. CDR3 bases: TGTGCCAGCAGTTACGGCAGGGCAGATAATTCACCCCTCCACTTT. As protein: CASSYGRADNSPLHF.